This is a list of T cell receptor beta chains from one sample in a study of T cell repertoires in aging, cancer and after chemotherapy. TCRdb fed the multiplex PCR reads into MiXCR, producing one record per CDR3 protein. Altogether approximately 3,000 distinct CDR3 sequences are present, approximately 46% being singletons, with the ten largest covering 4.5% to 6%. What was sequenced was blood. Receptors originate from a human donor with a solid tumor. Each CDR3 is given with its conserved first and last residue. The listing skips clone size in some rows; elsewhere it reads once, few, many or a size class.

.,TRBV24-1,CATSDLQAWGTGVRTEAFF
.,TRBV12-5,CASTGLGQPQHF
.,TRBV27,CASSRRQGGDQPQHF
.,TRBV12-5,CASGLVGRANYGYTF
few,TRBV19,CASSIGRGQVANTGELFF
few,TRBV20-1,CSARKPGTNYGYTF
.,TRBV6-1,CASSWKVRETQYF
few,TRBV12-3/TRBV12-4,CASSWVADTGELFF
.,TRBV12-3/TRBV12-4,CASSLRRGPGETQYF
.,TRBV19,CASAGVRGQPQHF
few,TRBV30,CAWNPDRWSSGANVLTF
.,TRBV27,CASSAGNKQFF
few,TRBV19,CASSTSTGPAVDTQYF
.,TRBV6-5,CASSEELLGDTYYKQYF
few,TRBV5-1,CASSIDREKLFF
.,TRBV20-1,CSALPSGSVNSYNEQFF
.,TRBV12-3/TRBV12-4,CASSSKEDRGRQFF
.,TRBV5-6,CASSSGGPGEETQYF
once,TRBV25-1,CASSEYKGVWAYGYTF
few,TRBV4-3,CASSQETTYEQYF
.,TRBV5-6,CASSLFPEQNYGYTF
few,TRBV19,CASNLGRISGANVLTF
few,TRBV12-3/TRBV12-4,CASSSGQMNTEAFF
once,TRBV6-6,CVSSPRSPLHF
.,TRBV6-6,CASIANTVAGEAFF